The entry that follows covers one TCR beta chain sequence. This clone came up once. No antigen is known for it. Base quality data are lacking; no much larger clone is found one base away. The time point tag for this specimen amounts to: time of PML onset. What the treatment or condition label conveys for this sample: on natalizumab therapy at sampling. PML diagnosis was based on clinical and MRI findings and was confirmed by detection of JC virus DNA in cerebrospinal fluid. In the natalizumab-treated patients, PML developed after between roughly 15 and 60 months of natalizumab therapy. Every listed patient had received interferon beta before, and every PML patient was female. Blood samples at T3 were obtained at the time of PML onset. Ficoll-Hypaque density gradient centrifugation was used to isolate peripheral blood mononuclear cells. The sample is drawn from a study of multiple sclerosis patients with progressive multifocal leukoencephalopathy (dated 2019 in TCRdb). Turning to the overall study: Peripheral T and B cells were examined in MS patients who developed PML (4 under natalizumab, 1 after alemtuzumab) and in treated patients who did not develop PML. The goal was to find JC virus-specific or public T-cell expansions that arose at the time of PML onset. Longitudinal follow-up was performed in two natalizumab-treated patients who later developed PML, from before therapy through 6 and 12 months to PML onset.

From its cysteine to its phenylalanine, the CDR3 spans 14 amino acids. Kept here is only the CDR3 DNA, which spans 42 bases and is read in frame from base 1. Deletion took 5 bases off V and 3 bases off J, with a span of 11 bases between the germline ends. CDR1 and CDR2 are read off the germline V gene as SNHLY and FYNNEI. What the research found in general, with its limitations: At the time PML developed, no common TRBV or TRBJ gene usage or preferential TRBV-TRBJ pairings were detected. TRB clones with frequency above 0.5% were observed only in PML patients, but the clones expanded at PML onset were found to be already present before and during natalizumab therapy. With only a small, descriptive cohort, it remained unclear whether the findings reflect JC virus infection or general immunocompromise. Only peripheral blood was analyzed, although cerebrospinal fluid or brain lymphocytes might be more informative for natalizumab-associated PML. Most PML patients had lower normalized Shannon entropy, suggesting less diverse TRB repertoires, while values in the natalizumab-treated controls sat near 1.

Using the immunoSEQ two-step multiplex PCR at survey-level depth, TRB CDR3 regions were amplified from genomic DNA. Synthetic inline TR CDR3 controls covering all V-J pairings were spiked into each PCR to estimate template counts and remove amplification bias. Reads were processed so that amplification and sequencing bias were reduced, and quantification was performed against synthetic TR CDR3 analogs. In the paper's pipeline: Raw data were processed in ImmunoSEQ Analyzer, removing out-of-frame sequences and CDR3s with stop codons, and genes were named by IMGT nomenclature. Normalized Shannon entropy, defined as 1 minus Pielou's evenness, served as the summary measure of repertoire diversity. Only TRB sequences sharing the V gene, the J gene and the CDR3 were counted as identical. Public PML clonotypes were CDR3s found in two or more PML-onset samples but not found earlier, in controls, or in public databases. CDR3 amino acid composition by position was analyzed with Skylign using the observed count method. Drawn from immuneACCESS, this table holds only the in-frame rearrangements with V and J called that TCRdb kept. Clones are partly lost; checked studies trace under half to an unresolved V gene and leave the rest unexplained. V and J calls and clone size are those listed in that table; D and trimming were worked out from the DNA. In this sample the table shows roughly 30,000 clones, about 87% of which occur a single time. The ten most abundant clones make up about 5.7% of the sample.

The sequence derives from a woman between 35 and 50 years old with progressive multifocal leukoencephalopathy. The V and J genes are TRBV2 and TRBJ1-5; no D segment can be confidently identified. The sample was PBMCs, taken from a patient treated with natalizumab. The DNA sequence is given as TGTGCCAGCAGTAGGGCGAGGGACAATCAGCCCCAGCATTTT. Its amino acids are CASSRARDNQPQHF.